This paragraph reports one T cell receptor beta chain. This sample is part of a study of T cell changes during pregnancy in multiple sclerosis. The data were produced by immunoSEQ multiplex PCR, yet TCRdb's version contains in-frame clones alone and is incomplete. The sample contains approximately 73,000 clones, more than 80% of which appear only once. CDR3 size: 13 residues. V was clipped by 1 base and J by 6 bases, with 11 bases between them. Germline V gene lookup returns CDR1 GTSNPN and CDR2 SVGIG (reference sequence). The source is a female donor with multiple sclerosis, enrolled in a pregnancy study. V gene TRBV30 combines with J gene TRBJ2-3; D is possibly TRBD1 (5 bases). The material was CD4+ T cells from peripheral blood mononuclear cells, obtained before pregnancy. The CDR3 DNA sequence: TGTGCCTGGAGTGAGGGGTTCGGGGATACGCAGTATTTT. Protein sequence: CAWSEGFGDTQYF.